These 27 T cell receptor beta chains share one sample of origin, sequenced in a study of blood T cells in healthy people across ages. The authors ran a second PCR of about 7 to 11 cycles using a sample-barcoded 5' primer and a J-beta primer mix. TCRdb re-called the 5' RACE reads with MiXCR, one entry per CDR3 protein. The sample lists 850,000 to 950,000 distinct CDR3 sequences, less than 35% seen once, with 17% in the top ten. The sequenced sample consisted of blood. The receptors were gathered from an elderly woman in good health.

This clonotype was detected ten times or more. The V call is TRBV6-5, the J call TRBJ1-2; 11 bases align to TRBD1. Germline trimming cut 5 bases from V and 7 bases from J; bases unmatched to any gene: 9. The germline V gene has CDR1 MNHEY and CDR2 SVGAGI. The CDR3 runs 15 residues. The CDR3 coding sequence is TGTGCCAGCAGTAAACTCGGACAGGGGGCTCGTGGCTACACCTTC. Its translation: CASSKLGQGARGYTF.

The CDR3 DNA reads TGTGCCAGCAGCGAAGTTTTACGAGGCGGCGGCTACACCTTC. Translated: CASSEVLRGGGYTF. The chain has TRBV6-2 or TRBV6-3 and TRBJ1-2; D call uncertain. CDR1 is MNHEY, CDR2 SVGEGT, per germline. The CDR3 sequence is 14 residues long. Trimming took 6 bases from V and 8 from J, leaving 19 bases between them.

The chain recombines TRBV6-5 with TRBJ2-2; perhaps TRBD2 as D (6 bases). Germline V lookup: CDR1 MNHEY, CDR2 SVGAGI. Trimming removed 8 bases from V and 4 bases from J, with 17 bases in between. The CDR3 has 15 residues. CDR3 sequence (DNA): TGTGCCAGCTTGGCTGTTGGGACTCGCACCGGGGAGCTGTTTTTT. It codes for CASLAVGTRTGELFF.

This clonotype appeared many times. The rearrangement uses TRBV5-6 and TRBJ2-1; D is tentatively TRBD1 or TRBD2 (5 bases each). Trimming cost V 4 bases and J 9 bases, with 20 bases left between them. The CDR3 has 15 amino acids. Germline V gene lookup returns CDR1 SGHDT and CDR2 YYEEEE. The CDR3: CASSLGPGTNAEQFF. For the CDR3, the DNA is TGTGCCAGCAGCCTAGGACCCGGGACCAATGCTGAGCAGTTCTTC.

This clonotype has ten or more counts. The chain employs TRBV7-9 and TRBJ2-5; 8 positions match TRBD1. The CDR3 is 14 residues long. CDR1 is SEHNR, CDR2 FQNEAQ, per germline (reference sequence). Trimming at V came to 4 bases and at J to 2 bases, leaving 3 bases not matched to a gene. The CDR3 DNA is TGTGCCAGCAGCTATGGGACAGGACAAGAGACCCAGTACTTC. It codes for CASSYGTGQETQYF.

This clonotype has just one count. This chain connects TRBV4-2 to TRBJ2-2, with D hard to call. V lost 2 bases and J lost 3, with 10 bases in between. This CDR3 region has 15 residues. Germline V gives CDR1 LGHNA, CDR2 YNFKEQ. In DNA, the CDR3 is TGTGCCAGCAGCCAAATTATGGTGGACACCGGGGAGCTGTTTTTT. Translation gives CASSQIMVDTGELFF.

The sample holds a few counts of this clonotype. CDR3 residues: CATSDFSGETQYF. CDR3 bases: TGTGCCACCAGTGATTTTTCAGGAGAGACCCAGTACTTC. The chain carries TRBV24-1 and TRBJ2-5; D is unresolved. The V gene's germline CDR1 is KGHDR and CDR2 SFDVKD. V lost 1 base and J 4 bases, leaving 6 bases between the germline ends. The CDR3 has 13 amino acids.

This clonotype turned up a few times. CDR3 amino acids: CASSYEIWQGVKTQYF. The CDR3 DNA is TGTGCCAGCAGTTACGAAATTTGGCAGGGGGTTAAGACGCAGTATTTT. The chain uses TRBV6-2 or TRBV6-3 and TRBJ2-3, with TRBD1 matching 7 bases. In germline, CDR1 is MNHEY, CDR2 SVGEGT. The junction had 14 bases not matched to a gene; V was cut back by 2 bases and J by 9 bases. The CDR3 runs 16 residues.

The rearrangement links TRBV27 to TRBJ2-1; perhaps TRBD2 as D (6 bases). The J call is doubtful: the DNA matches TRBJ2-7 better. CDR1 and CDR2 from the germline V gene are MNHEY and SMNVEV (reference sequence). The CDR3 runs to 14 residues. The CDR3 DNA reads TGTGCCAGCCAACTGGGGGGACCCTACAATGAGCAGTACTTC. Its protein is CASQLGGPYNEQYF.

The V gene is TRBV18, the J gene TRBJ2-5, with 9 bases aligning to TRBD2. Germline V lookup: CDR1 KGHSH, CDR2 LQKENI. The V gene end was trimmed by 4 bases and the J gene end by 2 bases; junction bases not matched to a gene: 5. CDR3 length equals 15 residues. The CDR3 DNA is TGTGCCAGCTCACGGGGGACTAGCTCTCAAGAGACCCAGTACTTC. This gives the protein CASSRGTSSQETQYF.

This clonotype was seen many times. V gene TRBV20-1 combines with J gene TRBJ2-1; TRBD2 aligns across 12 bases. The CDR3 is 14 amino acids. Per germline, CDR1 DFQATT and CDR2 SNEGSKA (reference sequence). The trim removed 3 bases at V and 10 bases at J, leaving 7 bases unmatched. The CDR3 spells CSASVTSGGLEQFF. CDR3 sequence (DNA): TGCAGTGCTAGCGTTACTAGCGGGGGGTTGGAGCAGTTCTTC.

This clonotype was seen repeatedly, ten times or more. The chain carries TRBV5-6 and TRBJ2-7; D call uncertain. The CDR3 runs 16 residues. Germline V CDR1 and CDR2: SGHDT, YYEEEE. Trimming cost V 4 bases and J 7 bases, with 24 bases left between them. The CDR3 DNA reads as TGTGCCAGCAGCCTATCCATCAGTATGAAACTACGGGAGCAGTACTTC. Amino acids: CASSLSISMKLREQYF.

This clonotype came up a few times. DNA for the CDR3: TGTGCCACCAGTGATTTGCTCGACAGGGAGCAGTTCTTC. Residues: CATSDLLDREQFF. The chain is built from TRBV24-1 and TRBJ2-1; tentative D call: TRBD1 (6 bases). Germline-derived CDR1 and CDR2 are KGHDR and SFDVKD. V dropped 0 bases and J dropped 10 bases, with 9 bases sitting between them. The CDR3 consists of 13 residues.

Comment on this clonotype: A read error may explain this, as a much larger clone is one base away. The V gene is TRBV20-1, the J gene TRBJ2-3, with unresolved D. Germline V CDR1 and CDR2: DFQATT, SNEGSKA (reference sequence). Trimming removed 0 bases at V and 10 bases at J, with 8 bases between. The CDR3 runs to 11 residues. CDR3 protein: CSARDTDAQYF. The CDR3 nucleotides read TGCAGTGCTAGAGATACGGATGCGCAGTATTTT.

This clonotype has more than one count but fewer than ten. The genes are TRBV6-2 or TRBV6-3 and TRBJ2-5; D possibly uses TRBD1 or TRBD2 (6 bases each). V lost 3 bases to trimming and J lost 5 bases, with 16 bases between them. The CDR3 contains 15 residues. Germline CDR1 MNHEY, CDR2 SVGEGT. CDR3: CASSYLTGAPETQYF. The CDR3 bases are TGTGCCAGCAGTTATCTTACGGGGGCTCCGGAGACCCAGTACTTC.

This clonotype was detected only a few times. The V and J genes are TRBV28 and TRBJ1-2; 8 nucleotides match TRBD1. V shed 4 bases and J 8 bases; nucleotides not matched to a gene: 9. The CDR3 totals 14 residues. Germline CDR1 MDHEN, CDR2 SYDVKM. CDR3 sequence reads: CASSSGQGTGGYTF. The CDR3 DNA reads TGTGCCAGCAGTTCCGGACAGGGAACAGGGGGCTACACCTTC.

The sample holds many counts of this clonotype. The chain combines TRBV24-1 with TRBJ2-3; 11 bases agree with TRBD1. Germline CDR1 is KGHDR and CDR2 is SFDVKD. The junction had 7 bases not matched to a gene; V was cut back by 12 bases and J by 6 bases. The CDR3 has 13 amino acids. The CDR3 sequence is CAAGTGGIDTQYF. The CDR3 DNA reads TGTGCCGCCGGGACAGGGGGAATCGATACGCAGTATTTT.

The chain is built from TRBV21-1 and TRBJ1-2; the table calls TRBD1, which could not be checked here. TRBV21-1 is a known pseudogene. The CDR3 loop spans 16 amino acids. In DNA form, the CDR3 reads TGTGCCAGCAGCACACTGAGAAGACAGGGAGACCATGGCTACACCTTC. As protein: CASSTLRRQGDHGYTF.

This clonotype was recorded many times. The CDR3 spells CASRLTGTELIVYF. CDR3 sequence (DNA): TGTGCCAGCAGGCTTACTGGGACAGAACTGATTGTGTACTTC. This chain links TRBV6-5 with TRBJ2-7; 7 nucleotides agree with TRBD1. Per the germline V gene, CDR1 is MNHEY and CDR2 is SVGAGI. V lost 6 bases and J lost 12; bases outside the gene matches: 17. The CDR3 has 14 amino acids.

The sample holds many counts of this clonotype. The V call is TRBV11-2, the J call TRBJ2-5; 9 bases line up with TRBD2. The CDR3 is 16 residues long. V was clipped by 5 bases and J by 2 bases; unmatched bases: 9. Looked up from germline, CDR1 is SGHAT and CDR2 is FQNNGV. The CDR3 nucleotides are TGTGCCAGCAGCAAGGGGAGCGGGGGGATACAAGAGACCCAGTACTTC. This translates into CASSKGSGGIQETQYF.

In regard to this clonotype: A much larger clonotype is one base distant, so this may be a read error. The CDR3 does not close with the conserved phenylalanine or tryptophan, likely indicating a read error. The chain links TRBV9 to TRBJ2-7; possible D gene TRBD2, 5 bases. Germline V lookup: CDR1 SGDLS, CDR2 YYNGEE. This CDR3 comprises 13 residues. V gave up 4 bases and J gave up 4 bases, with 12 bases separating them. The CDR3 DNA follows: TGTGCCAGCAGCAGGGAGTCCTATTACGAGCAGTACCTC. Encoded protein: CASSRESYYEQYL.

Turning to this clonotype: This sequence may be a read error, since a much larger clone differs from it by one base. The chain recombines TRBV21-1 with TRBJ2-1; whether TRBD2, the table's D call, matches the DNA was not checked. TRBV21-1 is deemed a pseudogene. This CDR3 has 17 amino acids. The CDR3 DNA sequence: TGTGCCAGCAGCTCCCGACTAGCGGGGGCCGGAATCTACGAGCAGTTCTTC. Encoded protein: CASSSRLAGAGIYEQFF.

This clonotype was seen ten or more times. V usage is TRBV6-2 or TRBV6-3 and J usage is TRBJ2-6, with D possibly TRBD1 on 6 matching bases. There are 17 residues in the CDR3. CDR1 and CDR2 from the germline V gene are MNHEY and SVGEGT. V was pared by 5 bases and J by 4 bases, with 18 bases between. This chain's CDR3 is CASSPNSQGSGANVLTF. The DNA for the CDR3 is TGTGCCAGCAGTCCCAACTCACAGGGCTCCGGGGCCAACGTCCTGACTTTC.

There are many counts of this clonotype. The gene calls are TRBV2 and TRBJ2-3, with D uncertain. The germline V gene encodes CDR1 SNHLY and CDR2 FYNNEI. V was pared by 6 bases and J by 4 bases, with 14 bases between. The CDR3 has 14 amino acids. The CDR3 DNA sequence: TGTGCCAGCAGGGACCAGTATGGGTCAGATACGCAGTATTTT. Protein product: CASRDQYGSDTQYF.

This clonotype has a handful of counts. This chain links TRBV18 with TRBJ2-2; TRBD1 matches at 8 bases. Trimming took 1 base from V and 4 from J; bases not matched to a gene: 11. There are 18 residues in the CDR3. The V gene's germline CDR1 is KGHSH and CDR2 LQKENI. CDR3 sequence reads: CASSPQALGTGFTGELFF. DNA for the CDR3: TGTGCCAGCTCACCACAGGCGTTGGGGACAGGATTCACCGGGGAGCTGTTTTTT.

This clonotype was detected many times. The genes are TRBV10-3 and TRBJ2-5, with 10 bases identical to TRBD1. Germline V CDR1 and CDR2: ENHRY, SYGVKD. V lost 7 bases and J lost 1; bases outside the gene matches: 6. The CDR3 length is 15 residues. The CDR3: CAINDRDRGQETQYF. The CDR3 DNA is TGTGCCATCAATGACCGGGACAGGGGCCAAGAGACCCAGTACTTC.

The sample holds a few counts of this clonotype. The chain recombines TRBV27 with TRBJ2-1; D gene uncertain. CDR3 length: 15 residues. V lost 3 bases and J lost 7, with 16 bases in between. In germline, CDR1 is MNHEY, CDR2 SMNVEV (reference sequence). CDR3 sequence (DNA): TGTGCCAGCAGTTTTTTTGGGCAAAAACAAAATGAGCAGTTCTTC. This sequence encodes CASSFFGQKQNEQFF.